The 14 T cell receptor beta chains in this list originate from one sample, sequenced in a study of sequential checkpoint blockade in melanoma. The method was immunoSEQ multiplex PCR; TCRdb's version includes in-frame clones alone and lacks a portion of them. Of some 18,000 clones in the sample, 73% were seen once. Stated treatment: randomized to nivolumab then ipilimumab (arm A) or the reverse (arm B). The sample in question was tumor tissue (inferred from file names), obtained from a patient given nivolumab and ipilimumab in sequence. These receptors all come from a human donor with melanoma.

The J gene is TRBJ1-1, the V gene TRBV22-1; the DNA was not compared with TRBD1, the D call given in the table. TRBV22-1 is flagged as a pseudogene. CDR3 length equals 14 residues. CDR3 sequence: CASSLRTGNTEAFF. CDR3 sequence (DNA): TGTGCCAGCAGCCTTAGGACAGGGAACACTGAAGCTTTCTTT.

The chain carries TRBV18 and TRBJ2-2; no reliable D call. CDR1 and CDR2 from the germline V gene are KGHSH and LQKENI. This CDR3 region has 16 residues. V was cut by 1 base and J by 0 bases, with 9 bases left in between. The CDR3 reads CASSPQGGSNTGELFF. As DNA, the CDR3 is TGTGCCAGCTCACCACAGGGCGGATCGAACACCGGGGAGCTGTTTTTT.

V is TRBV7-6 and J is TRBJ2-7; a possible D gene is TRBD1 (6 bases). Germline V gene sequence: CDR1 SGHVS, CDR2 FNYEAQ. V shed 1 base and J shed 4 bases, with 11 bases lying between them. CDR3 size: 14 residues. The CDR3 DNA follows: TGTGCCAGCAGCTTAGAGGGACAATCATACGAGCAGTACTTC. Translating gives CASSLEGQSYEQYF. The whole variable domain, filled in from reference TRBV7-6 and TRBJ2-7, reads GAGVSQSPRYKVTKRGQDVALRCDPISGHVSLYWYRQALGQGPEFLTYFNYEAQQDKSGLPNDRFSAERPEGSISTLTIQRTEQRDSAMYRCASSLEGQSYEQYFGPGTRLTVT.

This clone has only a few counts. The chain is built from TRBV11-3 and TRBJ1-3; D gene ambiguous. Trimming pared 2 bases from V and 0 bases from J, leaving 8 bases between. The CDR3 has 15 amino acids. Germline CDR1 reads SGHNT; CDR2 reads YENEEA. DNA of the CDR3: TGTGCCAGCAGCTTACAGGCAGTCTCTGGAAACACCATATATTTT. Residues: CASSLQAVSGNTIYF.

The chain carries TRBV19 and TRBJ1-1; D possibly corresponds to TRBD1 (6 bases). Trimming took 2 bases from V and 1 from J, leaving 11 bases between them. This CDR3 comprises 15 residues. Germline CDR1 and CDR2: LNHDA and SQIVND (reference sequence). CDR3 protein: CASSIKVTGNTEAFF. CDR3 coding DNA: TGTGCCAGTAGTATAAAGGTGACAGGGAACACTGAAGCTTTCTTT.

This clone was seen only a few times. This rearrangement joins TRBV2 to TRBJ2-1; no clear D gene. CDR3 length equals 15 residues. Per the germline V gene, CDR1 is SNHLY and CDR2 is FYNNEI. The germline V and J ends were trimmed by 1 base and 0 bases, with 7 bases remaining between them. CDR3 amino acids: CASSEGYSSYNEQFF. CDR3 coding DNA: TGTGCCAGCAGTGAAGGGTACAGCTCCTACAATGAGCAGTTCTTC.

The chain uses TRBV14 and TRBJ2-1, with D perhaps matching TRBD2 (5 bases). The CDR3 has 16 residues. V was pared by 4 bases and J by 4 bases, with 17 bases between. Germline loops: CDR1 SGHDN, CDR2 FVKESK. The CDR3 DNA follows: TGTGCCAGCAGCCGGATTCGGGCGAGAGGGTACAATGAGCAGTTCTTC. Translating it yields CASSRIRARGYNEQFF.

This rearrangement joins TRBV18 to TRBJ2-5; weak D call: TRBD1 (6 bases). This CDR3 has 14 residues. CDR1 is KGHSH, CDR2 LQKENI, per germline. The V and J ends lost 6 bases and 4 bases respectively, with 15 bases between them. For the CDR3, the DNA is TGTGCCAGCTCGCCCTCCCAAGGGGGAGAGACCCAGTACTTC. Encoded protein: CASSPSQGGETQYF.

This clone is judged medium-sized. This chain links TRBV28 with TRBJ2-3; D unresolved. The CDR3 sequence is 15 residues long. CDR1 is MDHEN and CDR2 is SYDVKM in the germline V gene. Trimming shortened V by 4 bases and J by 2 bases, and 13 bases separated the two germline ends. CDR3 in amino acids: CASSSFTKNTDTQYF. CDR3 nucleotide sequence: TGTGCCAGCAGTTCCTTTACGAAAAACACAGATACGCAGTATTTT.

A remark on this clone: The CDR3 does not end in the conserved phenylalanine or tryptophan, so this is likely a read error. The DNA is left out, because the CDR3 cannot be placed on it with certainty; the CDR3 is given as TCRdb lists it. CDR3 residues: CASSLSLAAGRNIQYX. This sequence joins TRBV5-1 and TRBJ2-4; TRBD2 reflects the table's D call only, with no check against the DNA. The CDR3 has 16 amino acids, counting both end residues. Germline CDR1 is SGHRS and CDR2 is YFSETQ.

The rearrangement links TRBV5-1 to TRBJ2-7, with D maybe TRBD1 (6 bases). The V gene's germline CDR1 is SGHRS and CDR2 YFSETQ. Between the trimmed V and J ends, which lost 4 bases and 7 bases, there was a span of 18 bases. The CDR3 totals 14 residues. CDR3: CASSTIDRWGEQYF. CDR3 coding DNA: TGCGCCAGCAGCACCATAGACAGGTGGGGGGAGCAGTACTTC.

The genes are TRBV25-1 and TRBJ1-2, with D hard to call. V dropped 0 bases and J dropped 4 bases, with 3 bases sitting between them. CDR1 and CDR2 from the germline V gene are MGHDK and SYGVNS. The CDR3 sequence is 12 residues long. CDR3 loop: CASSEYGYGYTF. The CDR3 DNA follows: TGTGCCAGCAGTGAATATGGCTATGGCTACACCTTC.

This clone has only a few counts. The chain has TRBV2 and TRBJ2-2; D ambiguous. V was trimmed by 6 bases and J by 8 bases, leaving 10 bases between them. The germline CDR1 and CDR2 sequences are SNHLY and FYNNEI. There are 12 residues in the CDR3. Written as DNA, the CDR3 is TGTGCCAGCAGCTACCCCCGGGGGGAGCTGTTTTTT. It specifies CASSYPRGELFF.

The V gene is TRBV19, the J gene TRBJ1-1; D is unclear. The CDR3 runs to 14 residues. Trimming pared 5 bases from V and 1 base from J, leaving 11 bases between. Germline CDR1 LNHDA, CDR2 SQIVND (reference sequence). CDR3 DNA sequence: TGTGCCAGTAGTCTTCGCCTGGGGAACACTGAAGCTTTCTTT. It translates to CASSLRLGNTEAFF.